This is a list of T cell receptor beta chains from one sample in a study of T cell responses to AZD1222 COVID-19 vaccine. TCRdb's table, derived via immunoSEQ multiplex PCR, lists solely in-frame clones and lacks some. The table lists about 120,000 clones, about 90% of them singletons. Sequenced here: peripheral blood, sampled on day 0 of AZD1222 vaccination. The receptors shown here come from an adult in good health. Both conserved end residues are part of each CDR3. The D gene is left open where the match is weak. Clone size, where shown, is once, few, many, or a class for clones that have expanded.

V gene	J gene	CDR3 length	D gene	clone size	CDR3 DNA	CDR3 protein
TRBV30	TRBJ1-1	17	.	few	TGTGCCTGGAGGGCGCCCGGTCTCAGGGGATCGAACACTGAAGCTTTCTTT	CAWRAPGLRGSNTEAFF
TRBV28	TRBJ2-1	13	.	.	TGTGCCAGCTTTTCCTACTCCTACAATGAGCAGTTCTTC	CASFSYSYNEQFF
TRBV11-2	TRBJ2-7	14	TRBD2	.	TGTGCCAGCAAGTATAGCGGGAGTTCGGGAGAGCAGTACTTC	CASKYSGSSGEQYF
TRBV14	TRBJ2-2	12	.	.	TGTGCCAGCGGGAGGACCACCGGGGAGCTGTTTTTT	CASGRTTGELFF
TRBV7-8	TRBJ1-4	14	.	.	TGTGCCAGCAGCTTAGGTGGGGCGAGAGAAAAACTGTTTTTT	CASSLGGAREKLFF
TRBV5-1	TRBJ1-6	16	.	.	TGCGCCAGCAGACTCCAGCCAACAAGACCTCAATCACCCCTCCACTTT	CASRLQPTRPQSPLHF
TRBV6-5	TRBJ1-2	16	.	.	TGTGCCAGCAGTTACTCAGCCGGCAGGGGTTATGAAAGCTACACCTTC	CASSYSAGRGYESYTF
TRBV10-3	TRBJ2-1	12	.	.	TGTGCCATCAGTACGGATGGGTGGGAGCAGTTCTTC	CAISTDGWEQFF
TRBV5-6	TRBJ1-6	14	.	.	TGTGCCAGCAGCTCAACAGGGATTGGTTCACCCCTCCACTTT	CASSSTGIGSPLHF
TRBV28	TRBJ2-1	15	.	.	TGTGCCAGCAGTCCCCCAGGGTTGAGACACAATGAGCAGTTCTTC	CASSPPGLRHNEQFF
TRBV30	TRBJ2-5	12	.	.	TGTGCCTGGAGTCCGTTTCAAGAGACCCAGTACTTC	CAWSPFQETQYF
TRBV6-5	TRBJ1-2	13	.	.	TGTGCCAGCAGTCCGGACAGCCTCTATGGCTACACCTTC	CASSPDSLYGYTF
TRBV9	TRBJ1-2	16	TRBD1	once	TGTGCCAGCAGCGCAGGACAGGGAGGGGCTAACTATGGCTACACCTTC	CASSAGQGGANYGYTF
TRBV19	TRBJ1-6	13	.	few	TGTGCCAGTAGTAGGGGGACCCATTCACCCCTCCACTTT	CASSRGTHSPLHF
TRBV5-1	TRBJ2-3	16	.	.	TGCGCCAGCAGCGCGGTTAGATACCACTCGACAGATACGCAGTATTTT	CASSAVRYHSTDTQYF
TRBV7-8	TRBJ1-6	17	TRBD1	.	TGTGCCAGCAGCTTAGCCTTACCGGGACAGGCTTCATCACCCCTCCACTTT	CASSLALPGQASSPLHF
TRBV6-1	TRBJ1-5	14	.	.	TGTGCCAGCAGTGAACAGGGACTAAGGGCGCCCCAGCATTTT	CASSEQGLRAPQHF
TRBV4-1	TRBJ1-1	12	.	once	TGCGCCAGCAGCCAAGATTGGCAGGAAGCTTTCTTT	CASSQDWQEAFF
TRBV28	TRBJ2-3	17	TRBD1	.	TGTGCCAGCAGTTTATGGACCGGGACAGGGATTGGAGATACGCAGTATTTT	CASSLWTGTGIGDTQYF
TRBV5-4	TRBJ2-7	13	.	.	TGTGCCAGCAGCTTTGGGGGGCTCGTCGAGCAGTACTTC	CASSFGGLVEQYF
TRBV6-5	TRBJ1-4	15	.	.	TGTGCCAGCAGTCTGATGTGGGGACTTAATGAAAAACTGTTTTTT	CASSLMWGLNEKLFF
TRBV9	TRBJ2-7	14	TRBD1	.	TGTGCCAGCAGCGCCGGGACAGGGAGATTCGAGCAGTACTTC	CASSAGTGRFEQYF
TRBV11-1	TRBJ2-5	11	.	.	TGTGCCAGCAGCGTCCAGGGGACCCAGTACTTC	CASSVQGTQYF
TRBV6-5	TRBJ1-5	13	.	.	TGTGCCAGCAGTCAGGGTAGCAATCAGCCCCAGCATTTT	CASSQGSNQPQHF
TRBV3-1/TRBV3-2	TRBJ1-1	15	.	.	TGTGCCAGCAGCCTGCGGGGGGGGCGGACCACTGAAGCTTTCTTT	CASSLRGGRTTEAFF
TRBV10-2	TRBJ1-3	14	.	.	TGCGCCAGCAGTGAGGGGTTGTCTGGAAACACCATATATTTT	CASSEGLSGNTIYF
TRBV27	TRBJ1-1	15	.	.	TGTGCCAGCAGTCTTTTCACAGGGACGGGGTCTGAAGCTTTCTTT	CASSLFTGTGSEAFF
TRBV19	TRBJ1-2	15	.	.	TGTGCCAGTAGTCCTAAGACAGGCACTTTCTATGGCTACACCTTC	CASSPKTGTFYGYTF
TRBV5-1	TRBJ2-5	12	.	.	TGCGCCAGCAGCGACGGCCAAGAGACCCAGTACTTC	CASSDGQETQYF
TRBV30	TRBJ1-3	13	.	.	TGTGCCTGTTGGGGGTTCTCTGGAAACACCATATATTTT	CACWGFSGNTIYF
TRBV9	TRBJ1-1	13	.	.	TGTGCCAGCAGCGTAGATCTTGGAACTGAAGCTTTCTTT	CASSVDLGTEAFF
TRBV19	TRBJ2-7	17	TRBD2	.	TGTGCCAGTAGTATTCTAGCGGGAGGGCCCGGGGCCTACGAGCAGTACTTC	CASSILAGGPGAYEQYF
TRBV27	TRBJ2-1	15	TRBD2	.	TGTGCCAGCAGTTTAATACTAGCGGGAGTAGGAGAGCAGTTCTTC	CASSLILAGVGEQFF
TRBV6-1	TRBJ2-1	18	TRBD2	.	TGTGCCAGCAGTGAAGCAGGGGCTAGCGGTCCCTCCACCAATGAGCAGTTCTTC	CASSEAGASGPSTNEQFF
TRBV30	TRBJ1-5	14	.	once	TGTGCCTGGAATTTGGCGGGGGGGGATCAGCCCCAGCATTTT	CAWNLAGGDQPQHF
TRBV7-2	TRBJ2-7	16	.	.	TGTGCCAGCAGCTCCCTCCCGGGACTGGAATTCTACGAGCAGTACTTC	CASSSLPGLEFYEQYF
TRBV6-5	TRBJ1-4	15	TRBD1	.	TGTGCCAGCAGCCGCGAGACAGGGAATAATGAAAAACTGTTTTTT	CASSRETGNNEKLFF
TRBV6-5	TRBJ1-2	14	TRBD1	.	TGTGCCAGCACCATCCGACAGGGGGCGATTGGCTACACCTTC	CASTIRQGAIGYTF
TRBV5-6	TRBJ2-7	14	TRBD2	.	TGTGCCAGCAGCTTGGGACTAGCAAGAAACGGGCAGTACTTC	CASSLGLARNGQYF
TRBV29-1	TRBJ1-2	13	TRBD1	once	TGCAGCGCGGACAGGGGGCAGGGCTATGGCTACACCTTC	CSADRGQGYGYTF
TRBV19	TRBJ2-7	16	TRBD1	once	TGTGCCAGTAGTGCCGGGACAGCGCAGACCTCCTACGAGCAGTACTTC	CASSAGTAQTSYEQYF
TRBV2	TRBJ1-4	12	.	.	TGTGCCAGCAAGGGAACTAATGAAAAACTGTTTTTT	CASKGTNEKLFF
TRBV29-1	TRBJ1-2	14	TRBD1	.	TGCAGCGTTGGACAGGGGGGCTTGGAGTATGGCTACACCTTC	CSVGQGGLEYGYTF
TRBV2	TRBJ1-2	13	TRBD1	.	TGTGCCAGCATCGACAGGGGCGGTTATGGCTACACCTTC	CASIDRGGYGYTF
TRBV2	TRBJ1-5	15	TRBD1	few	TGTGCCAGCAGTGATTCAGGGGGGAACAATCAGCCCCAGCATTTT	CASSDSGGNNQPQHF
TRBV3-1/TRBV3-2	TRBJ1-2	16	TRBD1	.	TGTGCCAGCAGCCAGCGGGCTTCCAGGGGGCCTGGGGGCTACACCTTC	CASSQRASRGPGGYTF
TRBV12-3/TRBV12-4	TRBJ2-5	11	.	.	TGTGCCAGCAGTACCCAAGAGACCCAGTACTTC	CASSTQETQYF
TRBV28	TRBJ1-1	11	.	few	TGTGCCAGCGGACAGAACACTGAAGCTTTCTTT	CASGQNTEAFF